This T cell receptor (beta chain) was observed in a study of cytomegalovirus exposure and HLA in healthy donors. On this clone itself: Antigen specificity is unknown.

This CDR3 region has 15 residues. V was clipped by 2 bases and J by 1 base, with 12 bases between them. In germline, CDR1 is SGHTA, CDR2 FQGNSA. Study findings and constraints: Links to common viral pathogens appeared, in a later analysis, for several of the most significant clusters. The productive fraction for most TCR beta V segments was about 87% or about 30% in an earlier analysis. Reported findings show TCR beta sequences accurately forecast HLA-A and HLA-B alleles in most subjects. The classifier reportedly diagnosed cytomegalovirus status with high sensitivity and specificity.

Primers for the PCR totalled 60 Vbeta and 13 Jbeta. Profiling relied on immunoSEQ multiplex PCR, and the TCRdb table lists in-frame clones only, not all of them. The data contain approximately 140,000 clones, around 85% of them singletons. The sequenced sample consisted of PBMCs. The clonotype comes from a boy aged 5-17 years in good health and CMV-seronegative. The rearrangement joins TRBV7-2 to TRBJ2-7; D possibly corresponds to TRBD1 (6 bases). The DNA for the CDR3 is TGTGCCAGCAGCTTAAGCACAGGGCAGTCCTACGAGCAGTACTTC. Its protein is CASSLSTGQSYEQYF.